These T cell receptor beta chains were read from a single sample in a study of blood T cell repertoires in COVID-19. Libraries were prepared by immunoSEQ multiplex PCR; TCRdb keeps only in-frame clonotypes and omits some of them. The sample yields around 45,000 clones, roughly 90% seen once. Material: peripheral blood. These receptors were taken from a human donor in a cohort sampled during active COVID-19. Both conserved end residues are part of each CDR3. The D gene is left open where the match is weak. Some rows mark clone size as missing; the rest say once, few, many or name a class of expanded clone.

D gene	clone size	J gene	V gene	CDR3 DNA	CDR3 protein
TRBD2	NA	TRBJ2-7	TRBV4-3	TGCGCCAGCAGCCAAGATCATGGGACTAGCGGGGGGCGCTACGAGCAGTACTTC	CASSQDHGTSGGRYEQYF
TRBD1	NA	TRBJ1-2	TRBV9	TGTGCCAGCAGCGCCTCAGACAGGGAAGGCTACACCTTC	CASSASDREGYTF
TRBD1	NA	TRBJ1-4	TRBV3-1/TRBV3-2	TGTGCCAGCAGCCTTACCGGGACAGGGTCTAATGAAAAACTGTTTTTT	CASSLTGTGSNEKLFF
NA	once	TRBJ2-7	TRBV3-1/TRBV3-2	TGTGCCAGCAGCCAAGATTGGACTTTGACCTACGAGCAGTACTTC	CASSQDWTLTYEQYF
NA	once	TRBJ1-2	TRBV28	TGTGCCAGCAGTTTAGGTCCAGGCCCAGGTCGAAGGGGGGGCTACACCTTC	CASSLGPGPGRRGGYTF
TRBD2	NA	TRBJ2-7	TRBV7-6	TGTGCCAGCAGCTTGGGCGGGGGGTCCTACGAGCAGTACTTC	CASSLGGGSYEQYF
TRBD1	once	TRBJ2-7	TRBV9	TGTGCCAGCAGCGTAGGGACAGGGTGGGACGAGCAGTACTTC	CASSVGTGWDEQYF
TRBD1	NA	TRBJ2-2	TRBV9	TGTGCCAGCAGCGTCGGGACAGCGAACACCGGGGAGCTGTTTTTT	CASSVGTANTGELFF
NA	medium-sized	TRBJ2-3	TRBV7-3	TGTGCCAGCAGCTTAGCCCGGGCAGATACGCAGTATTTT	CASSLARADTQYF
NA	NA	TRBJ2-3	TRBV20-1	TGCAGTGCTAGTCGGGTTGGCCCTAGCACAGATACGCAGTATTTT	CSASRVGPSTDTQYF
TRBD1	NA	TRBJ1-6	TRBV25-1	TGTGCCAGCAGTGAATTTAGACAGGGGCGATCACCCCTCCACTTT	CASSEFRQGRSPLHF
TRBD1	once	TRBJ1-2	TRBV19	TGTGCCAGCAATCTCCAGGGGGTGGACTATGGCTACACCTTC	CASNLQGVDYGYTF
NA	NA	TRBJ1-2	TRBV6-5	TGTGCCAGCATGACAGTAAACTATGGCTACACCTTC	CASMTVNYGYTF
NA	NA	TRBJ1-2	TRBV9	TGTGCCAGCAGCTCCAGACAGACAGAGTTCGGCTATGGCTACACCTTC	CASSSRQTEFGYGYTF
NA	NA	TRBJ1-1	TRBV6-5	TGTGCCAGCAGGCTGGGGACACTGAACACTGAAGCTTTCTTT	CASRLGTLNTEAFF
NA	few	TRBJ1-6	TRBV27	TGTGCCAGCACGTCCCTTTCGGGTTATAATTCACCCCTCCACTTT	CASTSLSGYNSPLHF
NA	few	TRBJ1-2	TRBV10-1	TGCGCCAGCAGTGGGCGGGGAGGTGGCTACACCTTC	CASSGRGGGYTF
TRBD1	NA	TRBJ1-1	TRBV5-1	TGCGCCAGCAGCTGGAAAACAGGGGGCGCAGATTCTGAAGCTTTCTTT	CASSWKTGGADSEAFF
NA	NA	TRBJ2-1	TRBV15	TGTGCCACTGCTGTGACAGGGACTGGTGAGCAGTTCTTC	CATAVTGTGEQFF
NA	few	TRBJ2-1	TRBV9	TGTGCCAGCAGCGTAGGGTTTTCGAGGAGATCCTACAATGAGCAGTTCTTC	CASSVGFSRRSYNEQFF
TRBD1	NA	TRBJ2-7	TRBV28	TGTGCCAGCAGTCAACAGGGGGTCATCTACGAGCAGTACTTC	CASSQQGVIYEQYF
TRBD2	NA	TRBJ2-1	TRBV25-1	TGTGCCCGGATAGCGGGGGACTCCTACAATGAGCAGTTCTTC	CARIAGDSYNEQFF
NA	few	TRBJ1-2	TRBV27	TGTGCCAGCAGTCCGCGGGGGTACGGCTATGGCTACACCTTC	CASSPRGYGYGYTF
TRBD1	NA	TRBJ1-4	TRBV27	TGTGCCAGCAGTTTAAGGGGGCTCGGAGAAAAACTGTTTTTT	CASSLRGLGEKLFF
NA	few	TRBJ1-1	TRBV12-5	TGTGCTAGTGGTTTGGTAGGAGGATCTTCGTTTATCAGGCGTATGAGAGACACTGAAGCTTTCTTT	CASGLVGGSSFIRRMRDTEAFF
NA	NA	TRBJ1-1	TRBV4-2	TGTGCCAGCAGCCAAGCGGGACAGAACACTGAAGCTTTCTTT	CASSQAGQNTEAFF
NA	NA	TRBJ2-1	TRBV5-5	TGTGCCAGCAGCTTGGGAGTCTCCTTAAATGAGCAGTTCTTC	CASSLGVSLNEQFF
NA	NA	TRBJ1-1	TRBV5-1	TGCGCCAGCCAAAAAACGACAGGTTACACTGAAGCTTTCTTT	CASQKTTGYTEAFF
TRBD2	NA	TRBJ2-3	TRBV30	TGTGCCTGGAGTCGGGCTAGCGGGGGGTCGGGGACAGATACGCAGTATTTT	CAWSRASGGSGTDTQYF
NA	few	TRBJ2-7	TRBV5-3	TGTGCCAGAAGCTTGGGCAGGGGCTCCTACGAGCAGTACTTC	CARSLGRGSYEQYF